Below, one T cell receptor (beta chain) is given with its context. This CDR3 is 15 amino acids long. Germline CDR1 and CDR2: MDHEN and SYDVKM. The V gene end was trimmed by 3 bases and the J gene end by 5 bases; junction bases not matched to a gene: 9. Each sorted subset replicate got 200 ng genomic DNA, tens of thousands of genomes. Sequencing used immunoSEQ multiplex PCR; TCRdb keeps in-frame clones, though not all of them. Of roughly 2,300,000 clones in the sample, about 90% were seen once. The source of the sample is a study of shared clonotypes between healthy human individuals. The source of this sequence is a man younger than 30 in good health. Some clones in this sample may be carry-over from other donors' samples. The V call is TRBV28, the J call TRBJ2-7; 8 nucleotides match TRBD1. Material: naive CD4+ T cells from PBMCs. The subset denotes: CD45RA+ positively selected. The CDR3, as DNA: TGTGCCAGCAGTTTCTCAGGGGGCGAGAGAAACGAGCAGTACTTC. This codes for CASSFSGGERNEQYF.